A single sample is the source of the 23 T cell receptor beta chains below, sequenced in a study of OX40 agonist ivuxolimab in advanced cancers. Profiled with immunoSEQ multiplex PCR; TCRdb holds only in-frame clones, not every one. The table shows 65,000 to 75,000 clones, with 92% occurring only once. The source was CD4+ or CD8+ T cells sorted from blood, collected in a trial of the OX40 agonist ivuxolimab. The receptors come from an adult with an advanced solid tumor such as melanoma, head and neck, liver or kidney cancer.

This rearrangement joins TRBV7-2 to TRBJ2-7; D gene uncertain. The ends were cut back, 5 bases at V and 2 bases at J, with 7 bases in the middle. Looked up from germline, CDR1 is SGHTA and CDR2 is FQGNSA. CDR3 length: 12 amino acids. CDR3 nucleotides: TGTGCCAGCAGCAAAGACACCTACGAGCAGTACTTC. Protein: CASSKDTYEQYF.

This clone was observed a single time. The chain uses TRBV9 and TRBJ2-3; no reliable D call. The CDR3 runs 14 residues. The V end lost 0 bases, the J end lost 2 bases, and 7 bases lay between the germline ends. The germline CDR1 and CDR2 sequences are SGDLS and YYNGEE. The CDR3 sequence is CASSVAETTDTQYF. The CDR3 DNA sequence: TGTGCCAGCAGCGTAGCGGAGACCACAGATACGCAGTATTTT.

This chain connects TRBV15 to TRBJ1-3; TRBD1 might be the D (5 bases). This CDR3 comprises 16 residues. Germline CDR1 and CDR2: LNHNV and YYDKDF (reference sequence). V was clipped by 1 base and J by 0 bases, with 10 bases between them. CDR3 amino acids: CATSRGGQTSGNTIYF. For the CDR3, the DNA is TGTGCCACCAGCAGAGGTGGACAAACCTCTGGAAACACCATATATTTT.

This clone came up once. The chain recombines TRBV30 with TRBJ2-3; a possible D gene is TRBD2 (5 bases). The ends were cut back, 2 bases at V and 4 bases at J, with 19 bases in the middle. Per germline, CDR1 GTSNPN and CDR2 SVGIG (reference sequence). This CDR3 spans 16 amino acids. CDR3 loop: CAWSKRGEPKADTQYF. CDR3 in DNA: TGTGCCTGGAGTAAGCGTGGGGAGCCCAAGGCAGATACGCAGTATTTT.

The CDR3 spells CASSFGEMNTEAFF. CDR3 sequence (DNA): TGCGCCAGCAGCTTCGGGGAAATGAACACTGAAGCTTTCTTT. This chain uses TRBV5-1 with TRBJ1-1; D is undetermined. Germline-derived CDR1 and CDR2 are SGHRS and YFSETQ. The CDR3 extends over 14 amino acids. Trimming removed 2 bases from V and 0 bases from J, with 8 bases in between.

V is TRBV28 and J is TRBJ2-5, with 7 bases that match TRBD2. Unmatched junction bases numbered 10, after V lost 0 bases and J lost 3 bases. Germline lookup yields CDR1 MDHEN and CDR2 SYDVKM. This CDR3 is built from 17 residues. CDR3 amino acids: CASSLWTGGGLKETQYF. CDR3 DNA sequence: TGTGCCAGCAGTTTATGGACGGGAGGTGGGTTGAAAGAGACCCAGTACTTC.

The rearrangement joins TRBV11-2 to TRBJ1-5, with D perhaps matching TRBD1 (5 bases). Trimming removed 1 base at V and 4 bases at J, with 5 bases between. From germline, CDR1 is SGHAT and CDR2 FQNNGV. The CDR3 has 13 residues. This CDR3 reads CASSLAGNQPQHF. The CDR3 DNA follows: TGTGCCAGCAGCTTAGCAGGGAATCAGCCCCAGCATTTT.

The rearrangement uses TRBV6-5 and TRBJ2-7, with 7 bases that match TRBD2. Germline V gives CDR1 MNHEY, CDR2 SVGAGI. The CDR3 has 14 residues. Trimming took 2 bases from V and 2 from J; bases not matched to a gene: 3. CDR3 bases: TGTGCCAGCAGTTACGGGGGAGGGCCCTACGAGCAGTACTTC. Encoded protein: CASSYGGGPYEQYF.

This chain links TRBV5-4 with TRBJ1-2; 8 bases line up with TRBD1. With 3 bases clipped from V and 0 bases from J, the junction kept 10 bases outside the gene matches. The CDR3 totals 17 residues. Germline values: CDR1 SGHNT, CDR2 YYREEE (reference sequence). The CDR3 DNA follows: TGTGCCAGCAGCTCCCGGACAGGGTTAGGAGCTAACTATGGCTACACCTTC. The encoded protein is CASSSRTGLGANYGYTF.

This chain connects TRBV19 to TRBJ2-1, with 10 bases matching TRBD2. Germline V lookup: CDR1 LNHDA, CDR2 SQIVND (reference sequence). V shed 5 bases, J shed 9 bases, and the junction held 7 bases outside the gene matches. The CDR3 sequence is 14 residues long. Written as DNA, the CDR3 is TGTGCCAGTAGTCCAGCGGGAGGGCTGGGTGAGCAGTTCTTC. Its protein is CASSPAGGLGEQFF. The whole variable domain, remainder taken from reference TRBV19 and TRBJ2-1, is DGGITQSPKYLFRKEGQNVTLSCEQNLNHDAMYWYRQDPGQGLRLIYYSQIVNDFQKGDIAEGYSVSREKKESFPLTVTSAQKNPTAFYLCASSPAGGLGEQFFGPGTRLTVL.

CDR3 coding DNA: TGCAGCGTGGACGGACAGGGACTTAGGACAGATACGCAGTATTTT. Amino acids: CSVDGQGLRTDTQYF. The chain links TRBV29-1 to TRBJ2-3; TRBD1 matches 8 bases. Germline trimming cut 6 bases from V and 3 bases from J; bases unmatched to any gene: 11. Germline V CDR1 and CDR2: SQVTM, ANQGSEA. This CDR3 is 15 amino acids long.

The chain recombines TRBV27 with TRBJ2-6, with unresolved D. Trimming stripped 0 bases from V and 2 bases from J, with 2 bases between. The V gene's germline CDR1 is MNHEY and CDR2 SMNVEV (reference sequence). The CDR3 contains 14 residues. CDR3 sequence reads: CASSLSTGANVLTF. The CDR3, as DNA: TGTGCCAGCAGTTTATCGACTGGGGCCAACGTCCTGACTTTC. Drawing the rest from reference TRBV27 and TRBJ2-6, the complete variable domain is EAQVTQNPRYLITVTGKKLTVTCSQNMNHEYMSWYRQDPGLGLRQIYYSMNVEVTDKGDVPEGYKVSRKEKRNFPLILESPSPNQTSLYFCASSLSTGANVLTFGAGSRLTVL.

V gene TRBV28 combines with J gene TRBJ2-1, with 8 bases identical to TRBD2. Per germline, CDR1 MDHEN and CDR2 SYDVKM. The CDR3 is made up of 16 amino acids. The junction had 4 bases not matched to a gene; V was cut back by 1 base and J by 2 bases. CDR3 in amino acids: CASSLYGRAAYNEQFF. The CDR3 DNA is TGTGCCAGCAGTTTATACGGGAGGGCCGCCTACAATGAGCAGTTCTTC.

The V and J genes are TRBV13 and TRBJ1-2, with D uncertain. CDR3 length equals 12 residues. The germline V gene has CDR1 PRHDT and CDR2 FYEKMQ (reference sequence). V lost 4 bases and J lost 4, with 7 bases in between. The CDR3 sequence is CASSSSSYGYTF. CDR3 in DNA: TGTGCCAGCAGCTCAAGCTCCTATGGCTACACCTTC.

This clone was seen just once. CDR3 sequence: CASSPNAGTSAQYF. The CDR3 bases are TGCGCCAGCAGCCCTAATGCGGGGACTTCGGCGCAGTATTTT. The V call is TRBV4-3, the J call TRBJ2-3; TRBD2 is a possible D gene (6 bases). Trimming pared 4 bases from V and 10 bases from J, leaving 18 bases between. Germline V gene lookup returns CDR1 LGHNA and CDR2 YSLEER. The CDR3 has 14 amino acids.

The chain recombines TRBV7-6 with TRBJ2-1; 8 bases line up with TRBD1. Germline CDR1 SGHVS, CDR2 FNYEAQ. The junction had 2 bases not matched to a gene; V was cut back by 1 base and J by 3 bases. This CDR3 has 15 residues. This CDR3 reads CASSLGTGNYNEQFF. CDR3 sequence (DNA): TGTGCCAGCAGCTTAGGGACAGGGAACTACAATGAGCAGTTCTTC.

The gene calls are TRBV5-1 and TRBJ2-3; TRBD2 aligns across 7 bases. After removal of 4 bases from V and 6 bases from J, the junction contained 8 bases not matched to a gene. Germline CDR1 is SGHRS and CDR2 is YFSETQ. This CDR3 has 14 amino acids. CDR3 nucleotides: TGCGCCAGCAGCGGGAGCGGGGTTTGGGATACGCAGTATTTT. Protein: CASSGSGVWDTQYF.

The V gene is TRBV29-1, the J gene TRBJ2-3, with D perhaps TRBD1 (5 bases). V dropped 2 bases and J dropped 1 base, with 10 bases sitting between them. CDR1 and CDR2 (germline): SQVTM, ANQGSEA. The CDR3 has 14 residues. This chain's CDR3 is CSVEPGIGTDTQYF. CDR3 in DNA: TGCAGCGTTGAACCAGGGATCGGCACAGATACGCAGTATTTT.

The CDR3 loop reads CASSVLDKGFQETQYF. Written as DNA, the CDR3 is TGTGCCAGCAGCGTATTGGACAAAGGCTTCCAAGAGACCCAGTACTTC. The chain joins TRBV9 to TRBJ2-5, with D possibly being TRBD1 (5 bases). CDR3 length equals 16 residues. V was cut by 1 base and J by 1 base, with 14 bases left in between. Germline lookup yields CDR1 SGDLS and CDR2 YYNGEE.

The chain joins TRBV4-1 to TRBJ2-2; D remains ambiguous. The V and J ends lost 3 bases and 6 bases respectively, with 20 bases between them. CDR1 and CDR2 from the germline V gene are MGHRA and YSYEKL. There are 17 residues in the CDR3. In DNA, the CDR3 is TGCGCCAGCAGCCAGCTTTCGTTTGGCCAAGTGGCCGGGGAGCTGTTTTTT. It is translated as CASSQLSFGQVAGELFF.

This sequence joins TRBV30 and TRBJ2-1; D possibly corresponds to TRBD1 (6 bases). The CDR3 length is 13 residues. Germline V gene lookup returns CDR1 GTSNPN and CDR2 SVGIG (reference sequence). V gave up 4 bases and J gave up 2 bases, with 9 bases separating them. CDR3 sequence: CAWNQGPYNEQFF. CDR3 sequence (DNA): TGTGCCTGGAACCAGGGGCCCTACAATGAGCAGTTCTTC.

This chain links TRBV6-1 with TRBJ2-5; no clear D. The CDR3 runs 14 residues. V was clipped by 3 bases and J by 2 bases, with 10 bases between them. Per the germline V gene, CDR1 is MNHNS and CDR2 is SASEGT. CDR3 in amino acids: CASSELGKQETQYF. CDR3 sequence (DNA): TGTGCCAGCAGTGAGTTGGGGAAACAAGAGACCCAGTACTTC.

This chain joins TRBV30 and TRBJ2-7; 9 bases are a match to TRBD1. Looked up from germline, CDR1 is GTSNPN and CDR2 is SVGIG (reference sequence). V was clipped by 2 bases and J by 5 bases; unmatched bases: 10. The CDR3 contains 15 residues. This chain's CDR3 is CAWSKAGTGTDEQYF. As DNA, the CDR3 is TGTGCCTGGAGTAAAGCCGGGACAGGGACCGACGAGCAGTACTTC.